The rows below give T cell receptor beta chains drawn from one sample of a study of T-cell reconstitution after alpha-beta-depleted transplantation in children. TCRdb analysed the PCR reads with MiXCR anew, one entry per CDR3 protein. This sample yields a few hundred thousand distinct CDR3 sequences, of which roughly a tenth are seen a single time; roughly 5.5% belongs to the top ten. The material sequenced was PBMCs from the stem cell graft donor, taken from the stem cell graft. The receptors were gathered from a human donor who donated a stem cell graft to a child with acute myeloid leukemia. Both conserved end residues are part of each CDR3. A D gene is named only where the DNA matches it firmly. Not every row has a clone size; where given, it reads once, few, many or a size class.

d_call,j_call,v_call,clone_size,cdr3_aa,cdr3_nt
TRBD2,TRBJ2-2,TRBV11-2,few,CASSPGVAGGRNTGELFF,TGTGCCAGCAGCCCCGGAGTAGCGGGAGGGAGGAACACCGGGGAGCTGTTTTTT
TRBD1,TRBJ1-2,TRBV3-1,few,CASTSNRGVYGYTF,TGTGCCAGCACCTCCAACAGGGGAGTGTATGGCTACACCTTC
TRBD2,TRBJ2-2,TRBV9,few,CASSVVSSGLSSNTGELFF,TGTGCCAGCAGCGTAGTCTCTAGCGGCCTTTCGTCGAACACCGGGGAGCTGTTTTTT
NA,TRBJ2-2,TRBV4-3,many,CASSQDTPGWYTGELFF,TGCGCCAGCAGCCAAGATACCCCAGGGTGGTACACCGGGGAGCTGTTTTTT
TRBD2,TRBJ2-1,TRBV9,many,CASTSGVGRSSYNEQFF,TGTGCCAGCACCAGCGGGGTTGGCAGGAGCTCCTACAATGAGCAGTTCTTC
NA,TRBJ1-6,TRBV3-1,NA,CASSPTASLNSPLHF,TGTGCCAGCAGCCCGACGGCCTCGCTCAATTCACCCCTCCACTTT
NA,TRBJ1-4,TRBV20-1,NA,CSAPGEREKLFF,TGCAGTGCCCCAGGGGAGAGGGAAAAACTGTTTTTT
TRBD2,TRBJ2-5,TRBV27,many,CASRVGLAGTQETQYF,TGTGCCAGCCGGGTTGGACTAGCGGGCACCCAAGAGACCCAGTACTTC
TRBD1,TRBJ2-7,TRBV6-1,NA,CASSTRQGMRDEQYF,TGTGCCAGCAGCACCCGACAGGGGATGAGAGACGAGCAGTACTTC
NA,TRBJ1-5,TRBV20-1,NA,CSARTGLLGNQPQHF,TGCAGTGCTAGAACAGGGTTGCTAGGCAATCAGCCCCAGCATTTT
TRBD1,TRBJ1-3,TRBV12-3/TRBV12-4,NA,CACSLLMRTGGDGNTIYF,TGTGCCTGCAGTTTATTGATGCGGACAGGGGGTGATGGAAACACCATATATTTT
TRBD1,TRBJ2-5,TRBV9,few,CASSVYGGQVETQYF,TGTGCCAGCAGCGTCTACGGGGGACAGGTAGAGACCCAGTACTTC
NA,TRBJ1-4,TRBV5-5,few,CASSLAGPGEKLFF,TGTGCCAGCAGCTTGGCAGGGCCTGGTGAAAAACTGTTTTTT
NA,TRBJ2-2,TRBV12-3/TRBV12-4,few,CASSLGRLTNTGELFF,TGTGCCAGCAGCCTAGGAAGACTTACGAACACCGGGGAGCTGTTTTTT
TRBD1,TRBJ2-3,TRBV27,NA,CASRRQGTGDTQYF,TGTGCCAGCAGGAGACAGGGAACAGGAGATACGCAGTATTTT
TRBD2,TRBJ2-1,TRBV25-1,few,CASSVSGSSYNEQFF,TGTGCCAGCAGTGTTAGCGGGAGCTCCTACAATGAGCAGTTCTTC
NA,TRBJ2-1,TRBV7-6,few,CASSETFGNMDEQFF,TGTGCCAGCAGCGAAACTTTTGGGAATATGGATGAGCAGTTCTTC
TRBD1,TRBJ1-2,TRBV5-1,few,CASSLGTGSKGYTF,TGCGCCAGCAGTCTAGGGACAGGGTCGAAAGGCTACACCTTC
NA,TRBJ1-5,TRBV20-1,few,CSARETGISNQPQHF,TGCAGTGCCCGTGAAACAGGGATTAGCAATCAGCCCCAGCATTTT
TRBD2,TRBJ2-3,TRBV5-1,few,CASSLTGLAGGLTTDTQYF,TGCGCCAGCAGCTTGACGGGACTAGCGGGAGGCCTAACCACAGATACGCAGTATTTT
NA,TRBJ2-2,TRBV20-1,NA,CSARDRSGGYTGELFF,TGCAGTGCTAGAGATCGGTCTGGGGGGTACACCGGGGAGCTGTTTTTT
TRBD2,TRBJ2-3,TRBV7-3,few,CASSSPPGLAQYF,TGTGCCAGCAGCTCACCCCCGGGACTAGCCCAGTATTTT
NA,TRBJ2-1,TRBV5-1,NA,CASSLVASSYNEQFF,TGCGCCAGCAGCTTGGTGGCCAGCTCCTACAATGAGCAGTTCTTC
NA,TRBJ2-3,TRBV5-1,NA,CASSRGYTDTQYF,TGCGCCAGCAGCCGGGGGTACACAGATACGCAGTATTTT
NA,TRBJ2-5,TRBV2,many,CASNQEFGGTQYF,TGTGCCAGCAACCAGGAATTTGGAGGGACCCAGTACTTC
NA,TRBJ1-1,TRBV5-1,NA,CASSLDQDTEAFF,TGCGCCAGCAGCTTGGATCAGGACACTGAAGCTTTCTTT
NA,TRBJ2-3,TRBV6-1,many,CASSEIASVEGPDTQYF,TGTGCCAGCAGTGAAATTGCGTCCGTTGAGGGGCCAGATACGCAGTATTTT
TRBD1,TRBJ1-1,TRBV20-1,few,CSARKGARNTEAFF,TGCAGTGCTAGGAAGGGGGCCCGCAACACTGAAGCTTTCTTT
TRBD1,TRBJ2-2,TRBV24-1,many,CATSPGDRDAGELFF,TGTGCCACCAGTCCAGGAGACAGGGACGCCGGGGAGCTGTTTTTT
TRBD1,TRBJ1-5,TRBV20-1,few,CSARAGTGGQPQHF,TGCAGTGCTAGAGCGGGAACAGGGGGACAGCCCCAGCATTTT
TRBD1,TRBJ1-1,TRBV13,NA,CASSFDRGRRTEAFF,TGTGCCAGCAGCTTTGACAGGGGGCGGAGGACTGAAGCTTTCTTT
TRBD1,TRBJ2-6,TRBV5-5,NA,CASSSRTGVLSGANVLTF,TGTGCCAGCAGCTCCCGGACAGGGGTCCTCTCTGGGGCCAACGTCCTGACTTTC
TRBD2,TRBJ2-7,TRBV4-1,many,CASRLAPLNSYEQYF,TGCGCCAGCCGACTAGCGCCTCTTAATTCCTACGAGCAGTACTTC
NA,TRBJ2-4,TRBV5-5,many,CASSFRWGAKNIQYF,TGTGCCAGCAGCTTTAGATGGGGGGCCAAAAACATTCAGTACTTC
TRBD2,TRBJ2-4,TRBV6-5,few,CASSYQTSGRAGAKNIQYF,TGTGCCAGCAGTTACCAGACTAGCGGGAGGGCCGGGGCCAAAAACATTCAGTACTTC
NA,TRBJ2-5,TRBV5-6,many,CASSLTGAVQETQYF,TGTGCCAGCAGCTTAACCGGAGCGGTTCAAGAGACCCAGTACTTC
NA,TRBJ2-1,TRBV5-1,many,CASSLGTLSYNEQFF,TGCGCCAGCAGCTTGGGGACACTATCCTACAATGAGCAGTTCTTC
NA,TRBJ2-7,TRBV29-1,many,CSVGSDSSYEQYF,TGCAGCGTTGGAAGTGACAGCTCCTACGAGCAGTACTTC
TRBD2,TRBJ2-1,TRBV5-1,few,CASSPAVAGPYNEQFF,TGCGCCAGCAGCCCGGCAGTAGCGGGCCCCTACAATGAGCAGTTCTTC
NA,TRBJ1-1,TRBV7-9,few,CASSLTSGNTEAFF,TGTGCCAGCAGCTTAACTTCGGGTAACACTGAAGCTTTCTTT
TRBD2,TRBJ2-1,TRBV4-3,few,CASSQDWATSGNVRNEQFF,TGCGCCAGCAGCCAAGATTGGGCGACTAGCGGAAACGTTCGCAATGAGCAGTTCTTC
TRBD1,TRBJ2-3,TRBV5-4,NA,CASSRQGLTDTQYF,TGTGCCAGCTCGAGACAGGGTCTCACAGATACGCAGTATTTT
TRBD1,TRBJ2-7,TRBV7-9,few,CASSGSNSGGHEQYF,TGTGCCAGCAGCGGCTCAAACTCAGGGGGACACGAGCAGTACTTC
NA,TRBJ2-5,TRBV7-3,many,CASSLAGGDQETQYF,TGTGCCAGCAGCTTAGCCGGCGGAGACCAAGAGACCCAGTACTTC
TRBD1,TRBJ2-5,TRBV5-1,few,CASRQGRSETQYF,TGCGCCAGCAGACAGGGGCGGAGTGAGACCCAGTACTTC
TRBD1,TRBJ1-2,TRBV7-9,few,CASSLTVGQGDGYTF,TGTGCCAGCAGCTTGACGGTGGGACAGGGTGATGGCTACACCTTC
TRBD1,TRBJ1-4,TRBV5-1,many,CASSSTGATNEKLFF,TGCGCCAGCAGCTCAACAGGGGCAACTAATGAAAAACTGTTTTTT
NA,TRBJ1-1,TRBV30,few,CAWGGMKAFF,TGTGCCTGGGGCGGGATGAAAGCTTTCTTT
NA,TRBJ1-4,TRBV6-2/TRBV6-3,few,CASSYVAANEKLFF,TGTGCCAGCAGTTACGTGGCGGCGAATGAAAAACTGTTTTTT
NA,TRBJ1-5,TRBV6-5,few,CASSYGGFTQPQHF,TGTGCCAGCAGTTACGGGGGATTTACTCAGCCCCAGCATTTT
NA,TRBJ1-1,TRBV7-8,NA,CASSPDWGNTEAFF,TGTGCCAGCAGCCCAGATTGGGGTAACACTGAAGCTTTCTTT
TRBD1,TRBJ2-3,TRBV20-1,many,CSASDRVGDTQYF,TGCAGTGCTAGCGACAGGGTTGGAGATACGCAGTATTTT
NA,TRBJ2-7,TRBV4-3,NA,CASSQDLASSSYEQYF,TGCGCCAGCAGCCAAGACCTAGCGTCTAGCTCCTACGAGCAGTACTTC
NA,TRBJ1-1,TRBV12-3/TRBV12-4,NA,CASSFRQYTEAFF,TGTGCCAGCAGTTTTCGGCAATACACTGAAGCTTTCTTT
NA,TRBJ2-3,TRBV20-1,NA,CSARGWGETIGSTDTQYF,TGCAGTGCTAGAGGGTGGGGGGAAACGATAGGTAGCACAGACACGCAGTATTTT